These 6 T cell receptor beta chains share one sample of origin, sequenced in a study of radiation and T cells in renal cell carcinoma. Time point: blood 2 weeks post-SBRT. Described treatment: 15 Gy SBRT to primary tumor, nephrectomy 4 weeks later. Sequencing was performed with immunoSEQ multiplex PCR; in TCRdb, only in-frame clones are kept and a portion is missing. The sample holds under 150,000 clones; about 81% are singletons and the top ten take approximately 2%. The sample in question was blood, obtained from a patient whose treatment included radiotherapy and nephrectomy. Receptors were obtained from a woman between 55 and 75 years old with renal cell carcinoma.

The rearrangement joins TRBV6-5 to TRBJ2-2; D not resolved. V was shortened by 0 bases and J by 9 bases, with 11 bases between the two germline ends. The CDR3 consists of 14 residues. Germline V CDR1 and CDR2: MNHEY, SVGAGI. The CDR3 DNA is TGTGCCAGCAGTTACTCGAGAGTGAGAAGGGAGCTGTTTTTT. Protein product: CASSYSRVRRELFF.

The rearrangement links TRBV5-1 to TRBJ2-5, with D perhaps assigned TRBD1 or TRBD2 (5 bases each). The end of the DNA is better explained by TRBJ2-7, so the J call may be wrong. CDR3 length equals 14 residues. CDR1 and CDR2 from the germline V gene are SGHRS and YFSETQ. CDR3 region: CASGEGPAHYEQYF. CDR3 DNA: TGCGCCAGCGGCGAGGGGCCAGCCCACTACGAGCAGTACTTC.

The chain recombines TRBV4-1 with TRBJ2-4; tentatively, D is TRBD2 (6 bases). V lost 1 base to trimming and J lost 7 bases, with 11 bases between them. The CDR3 has 14 amino acids. The germline V gene has CDR1 MGHRA and CDR2 YSYEKL. In DNA, the CDR3 is TGCGCCAGCAGCCAAGGGGGGGTAGGGAACATTCAGTACTTC. Translation gives CASSQGGVGNIQYF.

This chain links TRBV27 with TRBJ2-7, with D unresolved. The CDR3 is 11 amino acids. Trimming pared 8 bases from V and 2 bases from J, leaving 7 bases between. CDR1 is MNHEY, CDR2 SMNVEV, per germline (reference sequence). CDR3 amino acids: CASGAPYEQYF. For the CDR3, the DNA is TGTGCCAGCGGAGCCCCCTACGAGCAGTACTTC.

The chain has TRBV4-3 and TRBJ1-2; perhaps TRBD1 as D (5 bases). CDR3 size: 15 residues. Germline V CDR1 and CDR2: LGHNA, YSLEER. The V end lost 0 bases, the J end lost 4 bases, and 12 bases lay between the germline ends. CDR3 coding DNA: TGCGCCAGCAGCCAAGATCGGCGGCAGGGCTATGGCTACACCTTC. Translating it yields CASSQDRRQGYGYTF.

The rearrangement links TRBV5-3 to TRBJ2-5, with 10 bases lining up with TRBD2. TRBV5-3 counts as an open reading frame of uncertain function. The CDR3 consists of 14 residues. The ends lost 2 bases at V and 2 bases at J; junction bases unmatched: 0. CDR3 sequence: CARSLLAGQETQYF. The CDR3 region has the DNA TGTGCCAGAAGCTTACTAGCGGGACAAGAGACCCAGTACTTC.